This T cell receptor beta chain was recovered during a study of cytomegalovirus exposure and HLA in healthy donors. PCR primers comprised 60 Vbeta and 13 Jbeta primers. Per the original data handling: Later, an analysis found 80 million or so unique TCR beta chains, and around 10 million of these were shared. Measured with immunoSEQ multiplex PCR; TCRdb has only the in-frame clones, and not every one. From that table come the V and J calls and clone size; the DNA was used to work out D and trimming. The data contain 210,000 or so clones, about 90% of them seen just once; the ten biggest clones take up over 1%. This CDR3 is built from 13 residues. Looked up from germline, CDR1 is SEHNR and CDR2 is FQNEAQ (reference sequence). Study conclusions and caveats: Apparent HLA restriction characterized most CMV-associated TCR beta chains in a later analysis.

A note on this clone: Antigen: not known. Germline is not matched at one junction end, which may reflect a read error.

This receptor was identified in a man aged 25 to 40 in good health and CMV-seronegative. Specimen: PBMCs. This chain joins TRBV7-9 and TRBJ2-7; 8 bases match TRBD1. The CDR3 is CSSSQDRDNEQYF. The CDR3 DNA sequence: TGTTCCAGCAGCCAGGACAGGGACAACGAGCAGTACTTC. The variable domain in full, with the rest retrieved from reference TRBV7-9 and TRBJ2-7, is DTGVSQNPRHKITKRGQNVTFRCDPISEHNRLYWYRQTLGQGPEFLTYFQNEAQLEKSRLLSDRFSAERPKGSFSTLEIQRTEQGDSAMYLCSSSQDRDNEQYFGPGTRLTVT.